Each of the 8 T cell receptor beta chains below was sequenced from the same sample in a study of blood T cells in healthy people across ages. A second PCR of about 6 to 11 cycles used a sample-barcoded 5' primer and a J-beta primer mix. TCRdb reanalysed the 5' RACE reads using MiXCR and keeps one entry per CDR3 protein. The sample lists 850,000 to 1,300,000 distinct CDR3 sequences; 40% to 45% were seen once. The sequencing input was blood. The receptors shown here come from an older woman in good health.

This clonotype was seen only a few times. The rearrangement links TRBV30 to TRBJ2-4, with 8 positions matching TRBD2. The CDR3 spans 17 residues. Germline V CDR1 and CDR2: GTSNPN, SVGIG (reference sequence). V lost 0 bases and J lost 0; bases outside the gene matches: 7. The CDR3 sequence is CAWSVGAGALAKNIQYF. DNA for the CDR3: TGTGCCTGGAGTGTAGGAGCGGGGGCTCTAGCCAAAAACATTCAGTACTTC.

In its sample, this clonotype was seen a few times. J is TRBJ2-5 and V is TRBV2; D is perhaps TRBD1 or TRBD2 (6 bases each). Germline V gives CDR1 SNHLY, CDR2 FYNNEI. The CDR3 totals 16 residues. Deletions cut 5 bases from V and 1 base from J, with 17 bases between. CDR3 sequence reads: CASSSRSGGGQETQYF. As DNA, the CDR3 is TGTGCCAGCAGTTCCCGGAGCGGAGGGGGCCAAGAGACCCAGTACTTC.

This clonotype was seen a handful of times. The chain employs TRBV11-2 and TRBJ2-1; D perhaps matches TRBD1 (5 bases). Trimming took 5 bases from V and 0 from J, leaving 17 bases between them. CDR1 and CDR2 from the germline V gene are SGHAT and FQNNGV. This CDR3 has 17 residues. CDR3 protein: CASSVPVQGLSYNEQFF. The CDR3 region has the DNA TGTGCCAGCAGCGTCCCAGTCCAGGGTCTCTCCTACAATGAGCAGTTCTTC.

Here the CDR3 reads CASSEEAGSVAGAFF. As DNA, the CDR3 is TGTGCCAGCAGTGAAGAGGCAGGATCCGTCGCTGGAGCTTTCTTT. J is TRBJ1-1 and V is TRBV2, with D hard to call. Germline V lookup: CDR1 SNHLY, CDR2 FYNNEI. CDR3 length equals 15 residues. Trimming pared 1 base from V and 10 bases from J, leaving 19 bases between.

This clonotype came up a few times. V usage is TRBV20-1 and J usage is TRBJ2-7, with D hard to call. V dropped 3 bases and J dropped 2 bases, with 8 bases sitting between them. The CDR3 has 12 residues. Germline CDR1 DFQATT, CDR2 SNEGSKA (reference sequence). This CDR3 is CSASGNAYEQYF. The DNA of the CDR3 is TGCAGTGCTAGCGGTAACGCCTACGAGCAGTACTTC.

The chain combines TRBV12-3 or TRBV12-4 with TRBJ2-5; TRBD1 is a possible D gene (7 bases). CDR3 length equals 13 residues. Trimming left V 6 bases short and J 3 bases short, with 11 bases between. The CDR3 DNA reads as TGTGCCAGCAGGCGGGACAGTAAAGAGACCCAGTACTTC. This gives the protein CASRRDSKETQYF.

The chain carries TRBV27 and TRBJ1-2; D remains unclear. V was clipped by 5 bases and J by 3 bases, with 10 bases between them. The CDR3 contains 13 residues. CDR1 and CDR2 from the germline V gene are MNHEY and SMNVEV (reference sequence). The CDR3 here is CASSARSYYGYTF. CDR3 coding DNA: TGTGCCAGCAGTGCCCGTTCCTACTATGGCTACACCTTC.

This clonotype showed up many times. The chain employs TRBV6-5 and TRBJ1-6, with D perhaps matching TRBD1 (6 bases). CDR1 MNHEY and CDR2 SVGAGI come from the germline V gene. The CDR3 covers 13 residues. Trimming took 3 bases from V and 12 from J, leaving 12 bases between them. The DNA of the CDR3 is TGTGCCAGCAGTTATGGGGGGCGCGAACCCCTCCACTTT. Translating gives CASSYGGREPLHF.